This is a list of T cell receptor beta chains from one sample in a study of cytomegalovirus exposure and HLA in healthy donors. Generated by immunoSEQ multiplex PCR, the TCRdb table keeps only in-frame clones and is missing some. Among under 250,000 clones listed, around 80% were seen once. Material for sequencing was PBMCs. These receptors all stem from a male donor in good health and CMV-seronegative. Both conserved end residues are part of each CDR3. The order of the fields is clone size, J gene, D gene, V gene, CDR3 DNA, CDR3 protein. The D gene is left open where the match is weak. Size is omitted from some rows. Given values are once, few, many or a class for expanded clones.

few | TRBJ2-2 | . | TRBV18 | TGTGCCAGCTCACCTATATCCACCGGGGAGCTGTTTTTT | CASSPISTGELFF
once | TRBJ2-5 | . | TRBV20-1 | TGCAGTGTGCACAGCCAAGAGACCCAGTACTTC | CSVHSQETQYF
. | TRBJ2-5 | . | TRBV2 | TGTGCCAGCAGTTCGTACCAAGAGACCCAGTACTTC | CASSSYQETQYF
. | TRBJ2-1 | TRBD2 | TRBV9 | TGTGCCAGCAGCGTTGGCGGGACTAGCGTTAACAATGAGCAGTTCTTC | CASSVGGTSVNNEQFF
. | TRBJ2-5 | . | TRBV4-1 | TGCGCCAGCAGCCAAGATATTTTGGCTAGTAATCGCCAAGAGACCCAGTACTTC | CASSQDILASNRQETQYF
. | TRBJ1-4 | . | TRBV28 | TGTGCCAGCCTACGGGGTGGAGAAAAACTGTTTTTT | CASLRGGEKLFF
. | TRBJ2-5 | TRBD1 | TRBV5-1 | TGCGCCAGCAGCTTGGTGGTGGGACAGAGCAAGGAGACCCAGTACTTC | CASSLVVGQSKETQYF
. | TRBJ2-6 | . | TRBV29-1 | TGCAGCGTTGAGGGGGACACGGAGAGCTCTGGGGCCAACGTCCTGACTTTC | CSVEGDTESSGANVLTF
. | TRBJ1-5 | . | TRBV25-1 | TGTGCCAGTAACAGGGAACACGGTCAGCCCCAGCATTTT | CASNREHGQPQHF
. | TRBJ2-2 | . | TRBV6-1 | TGTGCCAGCAGTGGGGCCCCCGGGGAGCTGTTTTTT | CASSGAPGELFF
. | TRBJ2-1 | . | TRBV7-9 | TGTGCCAGCAGCTCCATTGAGAGCTCCTACAATGAGCAGTTCTTC | CASSSIESSYNEQFF
. | TRBJ1-5 | . | TRBV28 | TGTGCCAGCAGTATGAACTGGCCCCAGCATTTT | CASSMNWPQHF
. | TRBJ2-3 | TRBD2 | TRBV29-1 | TGCAGCGTTGAAATGGTGGGACTAGCGAGCACAGATACGCAGTATTTT | CSVEMVGLASTDTQYF
. | TRBJ2-7 | TRBD2 | TRBV27 | TGTGCCAGCAGTTTATCGGGCGGGAGGGCCCCCAACGAGCAGTACTTC | CASSLSGGRAPNEQYF
. | TRBJ2-3 | TRBD2 | TRBV11-3 | TGTGCCAGCAGCTTAGGAGGTGCGGGAGGGACAGATACGCAGTATTTT | CASSLGGAGGTDTQYF
once | TRBJ2-7 | . | TRBV4-2 | TGTGCCAGCAGCCAAGTTGAGACCTACGAGCAGTACTTC | CASSQVETYEQYF